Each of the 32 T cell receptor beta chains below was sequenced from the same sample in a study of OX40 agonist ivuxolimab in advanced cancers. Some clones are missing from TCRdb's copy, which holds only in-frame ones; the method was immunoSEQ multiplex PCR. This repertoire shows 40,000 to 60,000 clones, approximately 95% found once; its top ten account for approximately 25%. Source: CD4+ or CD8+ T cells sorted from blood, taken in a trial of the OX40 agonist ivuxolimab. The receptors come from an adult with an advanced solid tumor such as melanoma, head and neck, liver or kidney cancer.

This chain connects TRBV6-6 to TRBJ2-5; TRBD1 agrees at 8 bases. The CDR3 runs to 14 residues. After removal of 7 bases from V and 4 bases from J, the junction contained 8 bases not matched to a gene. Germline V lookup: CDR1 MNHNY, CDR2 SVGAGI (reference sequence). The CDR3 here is CASILGTGGETQYF. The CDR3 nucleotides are TGTGCCAGCATACTCGGGACAGGCGGAGAGACCCAGTACTTC.

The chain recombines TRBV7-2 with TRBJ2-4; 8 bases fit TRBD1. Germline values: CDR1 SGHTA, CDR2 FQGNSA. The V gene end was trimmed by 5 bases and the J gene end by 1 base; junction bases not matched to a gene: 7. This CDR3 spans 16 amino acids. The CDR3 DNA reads TGTGCCAGCAGCCAACCACAGGGGGTGGCCAAAAACATTCAGTACTTC. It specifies CASSQPQGVAKNIQYF. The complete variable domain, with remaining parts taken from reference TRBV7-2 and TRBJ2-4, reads GAGVSQSPSNKVTEKGKDVELRCDPISGHTALYWYRQSLGQGLEFLIYFQGNSAPDKSGLPSDRFSAERTGGSVSTLTIQRTQQEDSAVYLCASSQPQGVAKNIQYFGAGTRLSVL.

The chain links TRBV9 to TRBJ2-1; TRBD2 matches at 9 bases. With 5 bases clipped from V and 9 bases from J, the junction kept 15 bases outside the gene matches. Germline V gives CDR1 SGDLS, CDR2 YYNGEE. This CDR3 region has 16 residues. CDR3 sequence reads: CASSLRLAVKVGEQFF. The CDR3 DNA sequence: TGTGCCAGCAGTCTGCGACTAGCGGTGAAGGTGGGTGAGCAGTTCTTC.

CDR3 sequence (DNA): TGTGCCAGCAGTACAAGACAGGGGCTAACTAACTATGGCTACACCTTC. Protein: CASSTRQGLTNYGYTF. The genes are TRBV27 and TRBJ1-2; 8 bases fit TRBD1. Germline V gene data show CDR1 as MNHEY and CDR2 as SMNVEV (reference sequence). The CDR3 is made up of 16 amino acids. V dropped 5 bases and J dropped 0; count of bases not matched to a gene: 8.

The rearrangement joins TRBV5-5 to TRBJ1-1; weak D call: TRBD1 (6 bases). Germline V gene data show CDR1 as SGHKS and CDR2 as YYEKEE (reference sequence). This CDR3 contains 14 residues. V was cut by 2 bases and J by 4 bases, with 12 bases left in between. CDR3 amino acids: CASSFNRASTEAFF. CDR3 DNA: TGTGCCAGCAGCTTCAACAGGGCGAGCACTGAAGCTTTCTTT.

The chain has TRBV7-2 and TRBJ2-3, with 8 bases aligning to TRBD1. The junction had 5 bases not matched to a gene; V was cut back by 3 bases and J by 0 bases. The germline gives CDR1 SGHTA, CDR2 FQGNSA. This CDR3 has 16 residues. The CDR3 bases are TGTGCCAGCAGCTTCCCGGACAGGGCGAGCACAGATACGCAGTATTTT. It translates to CASSFPDRASTDTQYF.

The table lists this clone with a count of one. The CDR3 spells CASSLWDTSSTDTQYF. Here the CDR3 DNA reads TGTGCCAGCAGCTTGTGGGACACTTCCTCCACAGATACGCAGTATTTT. V and J are TRBV5-4 and TRBJ2-3; possible D gene TRBD1, 6 bases. The CDR3 length is 16 residues. In germline, CDR1 is SGHNT, CDR2 YYREEE (reference sequence). V dropped 1 base and J dropped 2 bases, with 14 bases sitting between them. Combining the CDR3 with reference TRBV5-4 and TRBJ2-3 gives the whole variable domain ETGVTQSPTHLIKTRGQQVTLRCSSQSGHNTVSWYQQALGQGPQFIFQYYREEENGRGNFPPRFSGLQFPNYSSELNVNALELDDSALYLCASSLWDTSSTDTQYFGPGTRLTVL.

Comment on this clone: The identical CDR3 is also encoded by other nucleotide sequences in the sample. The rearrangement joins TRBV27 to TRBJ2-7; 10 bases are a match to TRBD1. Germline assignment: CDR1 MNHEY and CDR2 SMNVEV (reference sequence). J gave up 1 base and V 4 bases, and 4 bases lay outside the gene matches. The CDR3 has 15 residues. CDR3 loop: CASSSPGQGSYEQYF. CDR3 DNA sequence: TGTGCCAGCAGTTCACCGGGACAGGGGTCCTACGAGCAGTACTTC.

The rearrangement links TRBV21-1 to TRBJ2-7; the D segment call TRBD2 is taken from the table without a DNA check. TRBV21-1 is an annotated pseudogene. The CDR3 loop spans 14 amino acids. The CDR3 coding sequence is TGTGCCCGGGTGGGGTCTAGCGTAGCCTACGAGCAGTACTTC. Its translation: CARVGSSVAYEQYF.

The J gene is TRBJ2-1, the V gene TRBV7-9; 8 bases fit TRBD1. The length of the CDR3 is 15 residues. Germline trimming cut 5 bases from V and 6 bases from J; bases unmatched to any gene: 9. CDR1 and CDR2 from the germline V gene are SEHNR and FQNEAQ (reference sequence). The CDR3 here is CASSPSGTGFNEQFF. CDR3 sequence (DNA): TGTGCCAGCAGCCCCTCCGGGACAGGTTTCAATGAGCAGTTCTTC.

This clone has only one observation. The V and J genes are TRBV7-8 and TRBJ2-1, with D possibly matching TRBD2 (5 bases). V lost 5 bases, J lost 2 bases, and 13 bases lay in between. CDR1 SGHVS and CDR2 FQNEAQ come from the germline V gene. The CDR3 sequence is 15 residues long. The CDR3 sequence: CASSQRSETYNEQFF. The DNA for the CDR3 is TGTGCCAGCAGCCAGCGGTCCGAGACCTACAATGAGCAGTTCTTC. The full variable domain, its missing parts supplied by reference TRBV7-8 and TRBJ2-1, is GAGVSQSPRYKVAKRGQDVALRCDPISGHVSLFWYQQALGQGPEFLTYFQNEAQLDKSGLPSDRFFAERPEGSVSTLKIQRTQQEDSAVYLCASSQRSETYNEQFFGPGTRLTVL.

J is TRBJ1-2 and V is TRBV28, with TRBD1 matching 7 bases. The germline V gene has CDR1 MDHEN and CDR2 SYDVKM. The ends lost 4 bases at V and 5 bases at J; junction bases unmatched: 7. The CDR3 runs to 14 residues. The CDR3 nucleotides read TGTGCCAGCAGTTCAAGGGGACAGATATATGGCTACACCTTC. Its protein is CASSSRGQIYGYTF.

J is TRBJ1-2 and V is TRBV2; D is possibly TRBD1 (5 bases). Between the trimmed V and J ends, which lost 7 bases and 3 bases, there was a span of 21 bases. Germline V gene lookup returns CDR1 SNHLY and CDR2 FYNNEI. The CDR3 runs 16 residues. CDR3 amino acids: CASILAAWQGDYGYTF. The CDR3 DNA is TGTGCCAGCATCCTAGCCGCCTGGCAGGGAGACTATGGCTACACCTTC.

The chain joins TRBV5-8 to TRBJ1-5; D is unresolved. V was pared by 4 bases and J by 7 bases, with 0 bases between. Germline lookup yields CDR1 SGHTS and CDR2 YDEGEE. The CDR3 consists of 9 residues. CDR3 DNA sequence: TGTGCCAGCAGCCAGCCCCAGCATTTT. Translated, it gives CASSQPQHF.

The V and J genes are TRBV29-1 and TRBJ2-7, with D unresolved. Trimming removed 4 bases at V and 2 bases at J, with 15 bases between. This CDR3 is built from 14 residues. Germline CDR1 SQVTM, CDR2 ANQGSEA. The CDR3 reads CSVAVSPNPYEQYF. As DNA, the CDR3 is TGCAGCGTTGCAGTTTCTCCCAACCCCTACGAGCAGTACTTC.

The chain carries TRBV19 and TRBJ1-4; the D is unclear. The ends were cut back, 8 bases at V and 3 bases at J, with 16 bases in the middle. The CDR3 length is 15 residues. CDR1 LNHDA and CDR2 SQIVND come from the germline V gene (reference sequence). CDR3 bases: TGTGCCAGTGGAAGGTACCTCCAGGCTAATGAAAAACTGTTTTTT. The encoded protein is CASGRYLQANEKLFF.

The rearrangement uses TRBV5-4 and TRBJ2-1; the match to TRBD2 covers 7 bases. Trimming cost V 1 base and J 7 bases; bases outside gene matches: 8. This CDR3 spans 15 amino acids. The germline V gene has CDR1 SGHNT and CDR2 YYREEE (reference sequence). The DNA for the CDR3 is TGTGCCAGCAGCTTGATGCGGGAGACCTGGAATGAGCAGTTCTTC. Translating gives CASSLMRETWNEQFF.

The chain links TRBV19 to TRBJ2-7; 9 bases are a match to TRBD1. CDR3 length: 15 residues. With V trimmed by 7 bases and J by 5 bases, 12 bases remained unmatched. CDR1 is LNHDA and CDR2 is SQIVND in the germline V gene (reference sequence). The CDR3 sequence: CASTPEGTGRNEQYF. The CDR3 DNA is TGTGCCAGTACCCCAGAGGGGACAGGGAGGAACGAGCAGTACTTC. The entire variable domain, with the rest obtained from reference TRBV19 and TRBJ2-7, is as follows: DGGITQSPKYLFRKEGQNVTLSCEQNLNHDAMYWYRQDPGQGLRLIYYSQIVNDFQKGDIAEGYSVSREKKESFPLTVTSAQKNPTAFYLCASTPEGTGRNEQYFGPGTRLTVT.

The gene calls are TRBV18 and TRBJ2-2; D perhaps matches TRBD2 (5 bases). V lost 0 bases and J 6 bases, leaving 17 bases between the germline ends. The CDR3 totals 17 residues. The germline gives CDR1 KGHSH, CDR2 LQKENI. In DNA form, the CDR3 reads TGTGCCAGCTCACCACCACTTGGGAGTTCCGACCCCGGGGAGCTGTTTTTT. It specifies CASSPPLGSSDPGELFF.

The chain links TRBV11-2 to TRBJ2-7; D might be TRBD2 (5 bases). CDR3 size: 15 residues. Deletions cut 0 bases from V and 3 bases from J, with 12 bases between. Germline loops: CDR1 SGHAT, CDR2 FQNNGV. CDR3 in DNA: TGTGCCAGCAGCTTAGATAGTGGCGGGTACTACGAGCAGTACTTC. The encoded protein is CASSLDSGGYYEQYF.

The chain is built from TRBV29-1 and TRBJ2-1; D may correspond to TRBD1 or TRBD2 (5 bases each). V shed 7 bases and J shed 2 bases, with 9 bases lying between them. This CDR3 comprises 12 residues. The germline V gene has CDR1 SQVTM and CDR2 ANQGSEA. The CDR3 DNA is TGCAGCGCTGGGACGGCCTACAATGAGCAGTTCTTC. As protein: CSAGTAYNEQFF.

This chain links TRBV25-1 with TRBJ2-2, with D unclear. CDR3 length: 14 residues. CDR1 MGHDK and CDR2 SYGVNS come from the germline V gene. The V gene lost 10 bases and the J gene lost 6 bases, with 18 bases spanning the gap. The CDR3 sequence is CATLGQERAGELFF. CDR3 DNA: TGTGCCACTCTGGGCCAGGAAAGGGCCGGGGAGCTGTTTTTT. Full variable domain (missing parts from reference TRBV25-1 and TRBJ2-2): EADIYQTPRYLVIGTGKKITLECSQTMGHDKMYWYQQDPGMELHLIHYSYGVNSTEKGDLSSESTVSRIRTEHFPLTLESARPSHTSQYLCATLGQERAGELFFGEGSRLTVL.

DNA of the CDR3: TGTGCCAGCAGCGTAGCGGGGACCGGGCCCTACGAGCAGTACTTC. This gives the protein CASSVAGTGPYEQYF. The chain recombines TRBV9 with TRBJ2-7; D is tentatively TRBD1 or TRBD2 (5 bases each). Germline loops: CDR1 SGDLS, CDR2 YYNGEE. V was cut by 0 bases and J by 2 bases, with 12 bases left in between. The CDR3 has 15 amino acids.

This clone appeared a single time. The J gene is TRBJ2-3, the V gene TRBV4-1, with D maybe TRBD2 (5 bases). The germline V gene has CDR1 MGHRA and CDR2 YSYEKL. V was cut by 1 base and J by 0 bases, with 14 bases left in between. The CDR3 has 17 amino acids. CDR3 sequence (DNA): TGCGCCAGCAGCCAAGCTCCCCGTGGGAGAAGCACAGATACGCAGTATTTT. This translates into CASSQAPRGRSTDTQYF.

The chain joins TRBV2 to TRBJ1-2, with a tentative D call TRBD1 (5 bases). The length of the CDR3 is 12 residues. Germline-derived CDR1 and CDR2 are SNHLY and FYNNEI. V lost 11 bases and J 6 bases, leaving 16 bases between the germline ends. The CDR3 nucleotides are TGTGCCCCCGGAGGAGGGGTTCATGGCTACACCTTC. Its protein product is CAPGGGVHGYTF.

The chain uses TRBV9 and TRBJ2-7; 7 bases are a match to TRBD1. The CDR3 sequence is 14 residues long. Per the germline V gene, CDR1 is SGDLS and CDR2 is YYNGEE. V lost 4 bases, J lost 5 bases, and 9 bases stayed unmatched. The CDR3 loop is CASSLTGKINEQYF. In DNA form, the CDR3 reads TGTGCCAGCAGCCTGACAGGGAAAATCAACGAGCAGTACTTC.

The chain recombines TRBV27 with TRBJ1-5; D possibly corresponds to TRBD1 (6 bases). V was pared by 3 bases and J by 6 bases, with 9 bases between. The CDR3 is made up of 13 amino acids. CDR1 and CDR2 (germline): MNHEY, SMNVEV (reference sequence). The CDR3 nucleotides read TGTGCCAGCAGTTTGGGCAGGGGTCAGCCCCAGCATTTT. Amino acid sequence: CASSLGRGQPQHF.

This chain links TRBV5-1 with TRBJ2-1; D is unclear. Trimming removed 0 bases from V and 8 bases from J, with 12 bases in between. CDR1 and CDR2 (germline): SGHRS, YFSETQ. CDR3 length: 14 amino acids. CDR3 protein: CASSLAGSWDEQFF. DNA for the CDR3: TGCGCCAGCAGCTTGGCAGGTAGCTGGGATGAGCAGTTCTTC.

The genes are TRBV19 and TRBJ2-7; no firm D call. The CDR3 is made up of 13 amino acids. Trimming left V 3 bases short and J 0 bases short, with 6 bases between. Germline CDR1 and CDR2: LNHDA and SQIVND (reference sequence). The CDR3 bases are TGTGCCAGTAGTATTGACACCTCCTACGAGCAGTACTTC. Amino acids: CASSIDTSYEQYF.

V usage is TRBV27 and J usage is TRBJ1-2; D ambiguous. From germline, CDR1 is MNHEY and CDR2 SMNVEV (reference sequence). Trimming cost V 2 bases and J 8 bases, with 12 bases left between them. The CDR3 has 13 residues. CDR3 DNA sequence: TGTGCCAGCAGTTTAGGGAGGTTCGGGGGCTACACCTTC. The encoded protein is CASSLGRFGGYTF.

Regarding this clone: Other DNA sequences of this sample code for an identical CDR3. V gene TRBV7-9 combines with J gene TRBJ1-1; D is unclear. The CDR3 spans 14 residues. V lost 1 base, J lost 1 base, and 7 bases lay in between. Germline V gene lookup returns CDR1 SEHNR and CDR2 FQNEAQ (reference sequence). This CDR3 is CASSLVAGNTEAFF. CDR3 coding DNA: TGTGCCAGCAGCTTAGTCGCGGGGAACACTGAAGCTTTCTTT.

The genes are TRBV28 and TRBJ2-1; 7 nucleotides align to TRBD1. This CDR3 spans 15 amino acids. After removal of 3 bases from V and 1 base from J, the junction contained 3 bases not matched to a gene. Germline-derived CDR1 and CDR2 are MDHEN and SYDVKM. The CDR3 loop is CASSFEDRSYNEQFF. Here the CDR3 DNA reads TGTGCCAGCAGTTTCGAGGACAGGTCCTACAATGAGCAGTTCTTC.